This TCR beta chain was documented in a study of cytotoxic CD8 clonotypes in ibrutinib-treated CLL. On the study more broadly: Patients attained about 25 partial and 2 complete responses; at median about 74 months, 14 remained remitted while around twelve progressed.

The method was immunoSEQ multiplex PCR; TCRdb's version includes in-frame clones alone and lacks a portion of them. There are about 20,000 clones in the sample; 75% occur only once, and 7.2% lies in the top ten. A note on this clone: Its cognate antigen is unknown.

Germline CDR1 is MNHEY and CDR2 is SMNVEV (reference sequence). The CDR3 extends over 11 amino acids. Trimming stripped 6 bases from V and 1 base from J, with 3 bases between. Overall study results and limits: At baseline, clonality was higher than in age-matched healthy donors and correlated with CD8+ counts. Public clonotypes (which were uncommon) either contracted or remained stable on treatment. Baseline levels were approached again at progression, after clonality had risen at ibrutinib response.

This chain uses TRBV27 with TRBJ1-1; the D is unclear. The sequence derives from a human donor with chronic lymphocytic leukemia. The sample was PBMCs, taken before ibrutinib treatment. The CDR3: CASRENTEAFF. CDR3 nucleotide sequence: TGTGCCAGCAGGGAGAACACTGAAGCTTTCTTT.